This T cell receptor beta chain was sequenced in a study of siplizumab effects on memory and regulatory T cells. Looked up from germline, CDR1 is SGHNT and CDR2 is YYREEE (reference sequence). The CDR3 loop spans 16 amino acids. The trim removed 0 bases at V and 10 bases at J, leaving 5 bases unmatched. Remarks on this clone: Its specificity is not known.

Points from the study as a whole: Treg-derived clones made up an average of 68.8% of mappable alloreactive CD4+ clones with siplizumab and approximately 30% in controls.

This table comes from immunoSEQ multiplex PCR, and its TCRdb copy is limited to in-frame clones, with some not included. Of approximately 100,000 clones listed, around 93% are singletons. What was sequenced was non-Treg CD4+ T cells sorted from blood. The chain couples TRBV5-4 to TRBJ1-6; 12 bases map to TRBD1. The TCR comes from a human donor in good health. This CDR3 is CASSLGDRGLGSPLHF. The CDR3 DNA reads as TGTGCCAGCAGCTTGGGGGACAGGGGGCTGGGGTCACCCCTCCACTTT.